These 23 T cell receptor beta chains share one sample of origin, sequenced in a study of T cell responses to AZD1222 COVID-19 vaccine (dated by TCRdb to the early 2020s). Sample time point, as interpreted from the label and publication: baseline before first vaccination. Receptor amplification or capture employed the immunoSEQ multiplex PCR assay. TCRdb stores this immuneACCESS table with in-frame sequences only. Part of the clones is absent; in the studies checked, under half of the shortfall reflects unresolved V genes, and no reason is known for the rest. The sample table records fewer than 250,000 clones; around 94% of these occur just once. The top ten clonotypes cover 1% to 1.5% of the sample. The source was peripheral blood, collected on day 0 of AZD1222 vaccination. These receptors were collected from an adult in good health.

The chain combines TRBV3-1 (or the pseudogene TRBV3-2) with TRBJ2-2, with D uncertain. The germline V gene has CDR1 LGHDT and CDR2 YNNKEL (reference sequence). Between the trimmed V and J ends, which lost 6 bases and 7 bases, there was a span of 12 bases. CDR3 size: 13 residues. The CDR3 reads CASSLILGGELFF. The CDR3 coding sequence is TGTGCCAGCAGTCTTATCCTTGGCGGGGAGCTGTTTTTT.

This clone was counted a single time. This rearrangement joins TRBV6-5 to TRBJ2-2, with 7 bases lining up with TRBD1. After removal of 5 bases from V and 2 bases from J, the junction contained 5 bases not matched to a gene. This CDR3 comprises 15 residues. CDR1 is MNHEY and CDR2 is SVGAGI in the germline V gene. Here the CDR3 DNA reads TGTGCCAGCAGTCCGACAGGGTCTAACACCGGGGAGCTGTTTTTT. Translated, it gives CASSPTGSNTGELFF.

This clone was counted only a few times. The CDR3 DNA follows: TGTGCCAGCAGCCTTAAAGGGGGCCTGGAGACCCAGTACTTC. Protein product: CASSLKGGLETQYF. This chain uses TRBV7-7 with TRBJ2-5; 7 bases align to TRBD1. The CDR3 sequence is 14 residues long. CDR1 and CDR2 from the germline V gene are SSHAT and FNYEAQ (reference sequence). V shed 5 bases and J 5 bases; nucleotides not matched to a gene: 8.

The chain combines TRBV10-3 with TRBJ1-2; 11 bases align to TRBD1. The germline gives CDR1 ENHRY, CDR2 SYGVKD. This CDR3 contains 16 residues. J gave up 2 bases and V 4 bases, and 6 bases lay outside the gene matches. CDR3 sequence reads: CAISGTGGHLNYGYTF. CDR3 DNA sequence: TGTGCCATCAGTGGGACAGGGGGCCATTTGAACTATGGCTACACCTTC.

V gene TRBV6-1 combines with J gene TRBJ1-1, with 7 bases that match TRBD1. CDR3 size: 16 residues. Germline V gene data show CDR1 as MNHNS and CDR2 as SASEGT. V lost 2 bases, J lost 3 bases, and 9 bases stayed unmatched. CDR3 nucleotides: TGTGCCAGCAGTGAATTAAAGCCAGGGGGGGACACTGAAGCTTTCTTT. Its protein is CASSELKPGGDTEAFF.

The genes are TRBV10-3 and TRBJ1-2; D perhaps matches TRBD1 (5 bases). Trimming shortened V by 3 bases and J by 4 bases, and 9 bases separated the two germline ends. This CDR3 contains 13 residues. Germline CDR1 reads ENHRY; CDR2 reads SYGVKD. The CDR3 DNA follows: TGTGCCATCAGTGACCAGGGAGTCTATGGCTACACCTTC. Its protein product is CAISDQGVYGYTF.

This chain uses TRBV14 with TRBJ2-2, with a possible D match to TRBD1 (6 bases). The CDR3 is 14 amino acids. The V and J ends lost 1 base and 6 bases respectively, with 9 bases between them. Germline values: CDR1 SGHDN, CDR2 FVKESK. The CDR3, as DNA: TGTGCCAGCAGCCAAGCAGGGGTTCCCGGGGAGCTGTTTTTT. Amino acid sequence: CASSQAGVPGELFF.

This rearrangement joins TRBV21-1 to TRBJ1-1; TRBD1 is taken as the D call from the table, unchecked against the DNA. TRBV21-1 is given as a pseudogene. This CDR3 contains 14 residues. The DNA of the CDR3 is TGTGCCAGAAGAATCTGGGGGCATGATACTGAAGCTTTCTTT. Amino acids: CARRIWGHDTEAFF.

The V call is TRBV6-5, the J call TRBJ1-2, with TRBD1 identical over 7 bases. The CDR3 sequence is 15 residues long. V shed 6 bases and J 1 base; nucleotides not matched to a gene: 8. Per germline, CDR1 MNHEY and CDR2 SVGAGI. CDR3 loop: CASSGTEFFNYGYTF. In DNA form, the CDR3 reads TGTGCCAGCAGCGGGACAGAATTCTTTAACTATGGCTACACCTTC.

V usage is TRBV10-3 and J usage is TRBJ1-2, with 7 bases aligning to TRBD1. Germline V gives CDR1 ENHRY, CDR2 SYGVKD. The CDR3 consists of 14 residues. V shed 6 bases, J shed 0 bases, and the junction held 4 bases outside the gene matches. CDR3 sequence: CAISEGTANYGYTF. CDR3 in DNA: TGTGCCATCAGCGAAGGGACAGCTAACTATGGCTACACCTTC.

The V and J genes are TRBV2 and TRBJ1-1; 7 positions match TRBD1. Germline V gene sequence: CDR1 SNHLY, CDR2 FYNNEI. Unmatched junction bases numbered 5, after V lost 6 bases and J lost 4 bases. The CDR3 has 13 amino acids. CDR3 bases: TGTGCCAGCAGCGAGGGGGCCCTCACTGAAGCTTTCTTT. Its protein product is CASSEGALTEAFF.

The chain couples TRBV6-6 to TRBJ1-1, with TRBD1 matching over 7 bases. Unmatched junction bases numbered 7, after V lost 5 bases and J lost 4 bases. The CDR3 runs 14 residues. Germline V gives CDR1 MNHNY, CDR2 SVGAGI (reference sequence). In DNA, the CDR3 is TGTGCCAGCAGTAACCAGGGGGTTGGCACTGAAGCTTTCTTT. This gives the protein CASSNQGVGTEAFF.

The chain couples TRBV19 to TRBJ2-3; 9 bases align to TRBD2. V shed 3 bases and J 4 bases; nucleotides not matched to a gene: 23. Germline V lookup: CDR1 LNHDA, CDR2 SQIVND (reference sequence). The CDR3 has 21 amino acids. Here the CDR3 DNA reads TGTGCCAGTAGTATCGCGGGTAGCCCCGGGGGAGCGGGGGGATTATCAGATACGCAGTATTTT. It encodes CASSIAGSPGGAGGLSDTQYF.

CDR3 loop: CASSLGITANTEAFF. CDR3 nucleotide sequence: TGTGCCAGCAGCTTGGGCATAACTGCGAACACTGAAGCTTTCTTT. This chain connects TRBV7-9 to TRBJ1-1; D not resolved. CDR1 is SEHNR and CDR2 is FQNEAQ in the germline V gene (reference sequence). V gave up 3 bases and J gave up 1 base, with 12 bases separating them. The CDR3 is 15 amino acids.

The chain links TRBV5-1 to TRBJ2-5; 7 bases match TRBD1. The V and J ends lost 4 bases and 4 bases, in that order; junction bases with no gene match: 10. Germline values: CDR1 SGHRS, CDR2 YFSETQ. The CDR3 runs to 15 residues. As DNA, the CDR3 is TGCGCCAGCAGCCCCGCCGGGACAGTCGGAGAGACCCAGTACTTC. It codes for CASSPAGTVGETQYF.

This rearrangement joins TRBV6-2 or TRBV6-3 to TRBJ1-5; D possibly corresponds to TRBD1 (6 bases). The germline V gene has CDR1 MNHEY and CDR2 SVGEGT. Trimming pared 6 bases from V and 7 bases from J, leaving 16 bases between. This CDR3 region has 14 residues. CDR3 in amino acids: CASSETRGGQPQHF. The CDR3 coding sequence is TGTGCCAGCAGCGAGACCAGGGGCGGCCAGCCCCAGCATTTT.

CDR3 residues: CASSLPGSNTGELFF. The DNA for the CDR3 is TGTGCCAGCAGCCTGCCGGGCTCCAACACCGGGGAGCTGTTTTTT. The chain links TRBV3-1 (or the pseudogene TRBV3-2) to TRBJ2-2, with D unclear. CDR1 LGHDT and CDR2 YNNKEL come from the germline V gene (reference sequence). The germline V and J ends were trimmed by 4 bases and 2 bases, with 11 bases remaining between them. This CDR3 spans 15 amino acids.

The chain links TRBV28 to TRBJ1-4, with D hard to call. The CDR3 is 15 amino acids. Trimming removed 5 bases at V and 4 bases at J, with 14 bases between. Germline V gene sequence: CDR1 MDHEN, CDR2 SYDVKM. The CDR3 loop reads CASSAPSPGNEKLFF. The CDR3 bases are TGTGCCAGCAGTGCCCCATCGCCTGGTAATGAAAAACTGTTTTTT.

This sequence joins TRBV30 and TRBJ2-6; D call uncertain. V was clipped by 5 bases and J by 0 bases, with 11 bases between them. CDR1 and CDR2 from the germline V gene are GTSNPN and SVGIG (reference sequence). This CDR3 spans 15 amino acids. This CDR3 is CAWGTRPSGANVLTF. CDR3 bases: TGTGCCTGGGGAACAAGACCCTCTGGGGCCAACGTCCTGACTTTC.

The chain links TRBV5-6 to TRBJ1-2, with 8 nucleotides matching TRBD1. Germline CDR1 is SGHDT and CDR2 is YYEEEE. This CDR3 has 12 residues. With 4 bases clipped from V and 9 bases from J, the junction kept 5 bases outside the gene matches. The CDR3: CASSPGQGSYTF. CDR3 DNA: TGTGCCAGCAGCCCCGGACAGGGAAGCTACACCTTC.

This chain links TRBV7-9 with TRBJ1-1, with unresolved D. Trimming took 3 bases from V and 1 from J, leaving 6 bases between them. The CDR3 is 13 residues long. Germline V CDR1 and CDR2: SEHNR, FQNEAQ (reference sequence). The CDR3: CASSFDPNTEAFF. In nucleotides, the CDR3 is TGTGCCAGCAGCTTTGATCCGAACACTGAAGCTTTCTTT.

The chain is built from TRBV7-2 and TRBJ1-1; D gene ambiguous. There are 15 residues in the CDR3. The V gene lost 0 bases and the J gene lost 7 bases, with 15 bases spanning the gap. CDR1 and CDR2 from the germline V gene are SGHTA and FQGNSA. The chain's CDR3 is CASSLAVGMYGEAFF. The CDR3 bases are TGTGCCAGCAGCTTAGCGGTAGGAATGTACGGTGAAGCTTTCTTT.

This sequence joins TRBV28 and TRBJ1-6, with no clear D. V was cut by 2 bases and J by 6 bases, with 20 bases left in between. There are 18 residues in the CDR3. The germline gives CDR1 MDHEN, CDR2 SYDVKM. CDR3 region: CASSLRRFRGIGNSPLHF. In nucleotides, the CDR3 is TGTGCCAGCAGTTTAAGGAGGTTCCGAGGAATTGGTAATTCACCCCTCCACTTT.